The clone carrying this TCR beta chain was recorded only once. Its antigen is not known. Amplified TCR beta CDR3 regions came from RNA transcripts. HTBI primers were the set used in a first-round RT-PCR of the TCR CDR3. TCRdb ran MiXCR on the multiplex PCR reads and lists one entry per CDR3 protein. The repertoire consists of over 300,000 distinct CDR3 sequences, with approximately 15% occurring once and the leading ten covering approximately 10%. It was uncontrolled infection, other autoimmune disease, pregnancy or lactation that excluded patients. Diagnostic decisions used clinical symptoms, serum thyroxine and TRAb, thyroid ultrasound and orbital computed tomography. This sample stems from a study of T cells in Graves' hyperthyroidism and ophthalmopathy. Germline CDR1 SGDLS, CDR2 YYNGEE. Between the trimmed V and J ends, which lost 4 bases and 3 bases, there was a span of 17 bases. The CDR3 has 15 amino acids.

Study-level results: Peripheral blood also featured most of the thyroid clonotypes expanded above 0.001.

The rearrangement joins TRBV9 to TRBJ2-7; TRBD2 is a possible D gene (6 bases). This receptor was taken from a woman aged 60-75 years with Graves' hyperthyroidism. Sequenced input: blood. Here the CDR3 reads CASSSRGLRGYEQYF. CDR3 coding DNA: TGTGCCAGCAGCTCGAGGGGACTGCGAGGCTACGAGCAGTACTTC.